The 19 T cell receptor beta chains below all came from one sample that was sequenced in a study of cytomegalovirus exposure and HLA in healthy donors. Vbeta (60) and Jbeta (13) primers were used in the PCR. TCRdb's table, derived via immunoSEQ multiplex PCR, lists solely in-frame clones and lacks some. The sample holds some 20,000 clones. The sequenced sample consisted of PBMCs. The receptors stem from a man in his 60s in good health and CMV-seropositive.

The V gene is TRBV29-1, the J gene TRBJ1-1; D may be TRBD1 (6 bases). V dropped 6 bases and J dropped 1 base, with 12 bases sitting between them. This CDR3 has 13 residues. Germline-derived CDR1 and CDR2 are SQVTM and ANQGSEA. CDR3 protein: CSVSKDRNTEAFF. As DNA, the CDR3 is TGCAGCGTCAGTAAGGACAGGAACACTGAAGCTTTCTTT.

V is TRBV6-1 and J is TRBJ1-3; D is ambiguous. The CDR3 spans 14 residues. Deletions cut 2 bases from V and 13 bases from J, with 18 bases between. The germline gives CDR1 MNHNS, CDR2 SASEGT. CDR3 in amino acids: CASSETGSVVTIYF. The CDR3 nucleotides read TGTGCCAGCAGTGAAACGGGGTCCGTGGTCACGATATATTTT.

V usage is TRBV30 and J usage is TRBJ2-7; maybe TRBD1 (5 bases). The CDR3 is made up of 13 amino acids. The germline V gene has CDR1 GTSNPN and CDR2 SVGIG (reference sequence). With 0 bases removed from V and 2 bases from J, the gap between germline ends came to 8 bases. CDR3 coding DNA: TGTGCCTGGAGTGTATGGGGCACCTACGAGCAGTACTTC. Translating it yields CAWSVWGTYEQYF.

The chain couples TRBV7-2 to TRBJ1-2; 8 nucleotides line up with TRBD1. The V segment lost 1 base and the J segment 7 bases; nucleotides outside the gene matches: 8. Germline lookup yields CDR1 SGHTA and CDR2 FQGNSA. The CDR3 is 15 amino acids. The CDR3 sequence: CASSLVGTGRSGYTF. DNA for the CDR3: TGTGCCAGCAGCTTAGTCGGGACAGGACGTAGTGGCTACACCTTC. The full variable domain, its missing parts supplied by reference TRBV7-2 and TRBJ1-2, is GAGVSQSPSNKVTEKGKDVELRCDPISGHTALYWYRQSLGQGLEFLIYFQGNSAPDKSGLPSDRFSAERTGGSVSTLTIQRTQQEDSAVYLCASSLVGTGRSGYTFGSGTRLTVV.

The V and J genes are TRBV6-5 and TRBJ2-3; 8 bases fit TRBD2. The CDR3 is 12 residues long. V dropped 4 bases and J dropped 9; count of bases not matched to a gene: 3. Germline values: CDR1 MNHEY, CDR2 SVGAGI. The CDR3 DNA is TGTGCCAGCAGTTCCGGACTAGCCACGCAGTATTTT. Its translation: CASSSGLATQYF.

The chain joins TRBV2 to TRBJ2-1; 12 bases map to TRBD2. Germline values: CDR1 SNHLY, CDR2 FYNNEI. Trimming took 0 bases from V and 4 from J; bases not matched to a gene: 4. The CDR3 has 17 amino acids. The CDR3 DNA reads TGTGCCAGCAGTGAAGCGCTTGGGACTAGCGGGTACAATGAGCAGTTCTTC. This encodes CASSEALGTSGYNEQFF.

The chain employs TRBV18 and TRBJ2-5; D unresolved. This CDR3 contains 14 residues. CDR1 and CDR2 (germline): KGHSH, LQKENI. The V and J ends lost 6 bases and 1 base respectively, with 12 bases between them. This CDR3 is CASSLLQRQETQYF. The CDR3, as DNA: TGTGCCAGCTCTCTCCTCCAGCGCCAAGAGACCCAGTACTTC.

The chain recombines TRBV5-1 with TRBJ1-2; possibly TRBD1 for D (6 bases). The V gene lost 0 bases and the J gene lost 4 bases, with 16 bases spanning the gap. Looked up from germline, CDR1 is SGHRS and CDR2 is YFSETQ. The CDR3 totals 16 residues. The chain's CDR3 is CASSLERPGAGYGYTF. CDR3 coding DNA: TGCGCCAGCAGCTTGGAGCGGCCAGGGGCAGGCTATGGCTACACCTTC. Full variable domain (remainder filled in from reference TRBV5-1 and TRBJ1-2): KAGVTQTPRYLIKTRGQQVTLSCSPISGHRSVSWYQQTPGQGLQFLFEYFSETQRNKGNFPGRFSGRQFSNSRSEMNVSTLELGDSALYLCASSLERPGAGYGYTFGSGTRLTVV.

The chain uses TRBV19 and TRBJ1-5; 7 nucleotides align to TRBD1. The CDR3 extends over 15 amino acids. With 7 bases clipped from V and 1 base from J, the junction kept 7 bases outside the gene matches. CDR1 and CDR2 (germline): LNHDA, SQIVND (reference sequence). This CDR3 reads CASTLGRGSNQPQHF. The CDR3 DNA is TGTGCCAGTACCCTGGGCAGGGGGAGCAATCAGCCCCAGCATTTT.

The J gene is TRBJ1-2, the V gene TRBV2; 7 nucleotides match TRBD1. Germline CDR1 and CDR2: SNHLY and FYNNEI. After removal of 6 bases from V and 4 bases from J, the junction contained 8 bases not matched to a gene. This CDR3 comprises 14 residues. CDR3 region: CASSAGQASYGYTF. The CDR3 DNA reads TGTGCCAGCAGCGCAGGACAGGCGAGCTATGGCTACACCTTC.

CDR3 DNA sequence: TGTGCCTGGAGACAGGGGGTTTACGAGCAGTACTTC. Translating it yields CAWRQGVYEQYF. The chain joins TRBV30 to TRBJ2-7; 8 nucleotides line up with TRBD1. The V gene's germline CDR1 is GTSNPN and CDR2 SVGIG (reference sequence). The CDR3 totals 12 residues. Germline trimming cut 3 bases from V and 4 bases from J; bases unmatched to any gene: 2.

V gene TRBV6-6 combines with J gene TRBJ1-2; TRBD1 agrees at 7 bases. The CDR3 consists of 16 residues. The V segment lost 7 bases and the J segment 6 bases; nucleotides outside the gene matches: 17. Germline lookup yields CDR1 MNHNY and CDR2 SVGAGI (reference sequence). Written as DNA, the CDR3 is TGTGCCAGCATGTATTTCGGTTGGAAGGGGGCCCATGGCTACACCTTC. Protein: CASMYFGWKGAHGYTF.

The V call is TRBV29-1, the J call TRBJ2-6, with a tentative D call TRBD2 (5 bases). V lost 6 bases to trimming and J lost 0 bases, with 9 bases between them. Germline V gene lookup returns CDR1 SQVTM and CDR2 ANQGSEA. CDR3 length: 14 amino acids. The DNA of the CDR3 is TGCAGCGTATCGGACTTCTCTGGGGCCAACGTCCTGACTTTC. Amino acids: CSVSDFSGANVLTF.

The chain joins TRBV5-1 to TRBJ2-1; a weak D match, TRBD1 (5 bases). The CDR3 has 16 amino acids. Trimming left V 4 bases short and J 1 base short, with 15 bases between. Germline loops: CDR1 SGHRS, CDR2 YFSETQ. The CDR3 coding sequence is TGCGCCAGCAGCAACACAGGTGACCTTTCCTACAATGAGCAGTTCTTC. Amino acids: CASSNTGDLSYNEQFF.

The V gene is TRBV5-1, the J gene TRBJ1-5; 7 positions agree with TRBD1. The CDR3 contains 16 residues. V trimming: 0 bases; J trimming: 1 base; junction bases outside the gene matches: 4. From germline, CDR1 is SGHRS and CDR2 YFSETQ. The CDR3 is CASSLEGGRSNQPQHF. DNA of the CDR3: TGCGCCAGCAGCTTGGAAGGGGGCCGGAGCAATCAGCCCCAGCATTTT.

V is TRBV7-8 and J is TRBJ1-5; D is unresolved. The CDR3 consists of 15 residues. V lost 3 bases, J lost 6 bases, and 15 bases lay in between. Germline lookup yields CDR1 SGHVS and CDR2 FQNEAQ. The CDR3 protein is CASSLEAARGQPQHF. CDR3 bases: TGTGCCAGCAGCTTGGAGGCAGCCCGGGGTCAGCCCCAGCATTTT.

The V and J genes are TRBV5-1 and TRBJ1-4, with 9 bases that match TRBD1. The CDR3 is made up of 15 amino acids. Trimming removed 3 bases from V and 7 bases from J; junction bases left unmatched: 7. Germline V gene data show CDR1 as SGHRS and CDR2 as YFSETQ. The DNA of the CDR3 is TGCGCCAGCAGCTCCTCCGGGACAGGGTCTGAAAAACTGTTTTTT. Amino acids: CASSSSGTGSEKLFF.

With respect to this clone: This sample includes further DNA sequences coding for the same CDR3. The chain uses TRBV13 and TRBJ2-7; 8 bases are a match to TRBD2. Per the germline V gene, CDR1 is PRHDT and CDR2 is FYEKMQ (reference sequence). The J segment lost 6 bases and the V segment lost 1 base, leaving 2 bases of the junction unmatched. The CDR3 has 13 residues. CDR3 DNA: TGTGCCAGCAGCTTAGCAGCGGGGGCCGAGCAGTACTTC. Protein sequence: CASSLAAGAEQYF.

Turning to this clone: Other DNA sequences in the sample encode the same CDR3. The chain is built from TRBV6-5 and TRBJ2-5; D gene ambiguous. The germline V and J ends were trimmed by 5 bases and 6 bases, with 13 bases remaining between them. Germline loops: CDR1 MNHEY, CDR2 SVGAGI. This CDR3 has 13 amino acids. The CDR3 DNA reads TGTGCCAGCAGTACAACAATGATGAAGACCCAGTACTTC. Amino acid sequence: CASSTTMMKTQYF.